The sample holds many counts of the clone carrying this T cell receptor beta chain. This entry belongs to a study of identical twins. The length of the CDR3 is 14 residues. Trimming left V 3 bases short and J 3 bases short, with 11 bases between. A single record per CDR3 protein comes from TCRdb applying MiXCR to the 5' RACE reads. This sample has approximately 600,000 distinct CDR3 sequences, with more than 9% found just once. Separately, the same data were catalogued under a study of yellow fever vaccine responses in identical twins.

The specimen was PBMCs. This receptor was identified in a woman between 18 and 29 years old in good health. The V call is TRBV12-3 or TRBV12-4, the J call TRBJ2-5, with D tentatively TRBD1 or TRBD2 (6 bases each). The CDR3 DNA sequence: TGTGCCAGCAGTTTCTCGGGGGCCGAAGAGACCCAGTACTTC. Amino acid sequence: CASSFSGAEETQYF.